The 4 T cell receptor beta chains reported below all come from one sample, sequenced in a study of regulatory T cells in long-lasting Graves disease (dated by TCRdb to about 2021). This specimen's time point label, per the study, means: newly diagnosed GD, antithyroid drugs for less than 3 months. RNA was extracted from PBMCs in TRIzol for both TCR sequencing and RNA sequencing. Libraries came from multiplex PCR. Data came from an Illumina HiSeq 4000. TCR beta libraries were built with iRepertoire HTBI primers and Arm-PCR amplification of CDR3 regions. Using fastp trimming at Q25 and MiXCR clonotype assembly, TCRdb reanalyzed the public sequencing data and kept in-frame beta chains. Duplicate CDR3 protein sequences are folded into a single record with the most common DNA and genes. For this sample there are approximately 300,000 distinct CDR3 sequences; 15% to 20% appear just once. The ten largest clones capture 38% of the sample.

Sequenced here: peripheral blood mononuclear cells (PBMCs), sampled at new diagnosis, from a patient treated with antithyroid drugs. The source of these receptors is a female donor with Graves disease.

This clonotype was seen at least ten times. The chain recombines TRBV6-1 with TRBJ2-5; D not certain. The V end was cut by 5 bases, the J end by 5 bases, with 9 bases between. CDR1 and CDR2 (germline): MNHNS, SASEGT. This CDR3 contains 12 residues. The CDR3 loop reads CASSNTGETQYF. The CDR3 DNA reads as TGTGCCAGCAGTAACACGGGCGAGACCCAGTACTTC.

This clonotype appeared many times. The CDR3 nucleotides read TGTGCCACCAGTGGGACAGGATCCTACGAGCAGTACTTC. Its protein is CATSGTGSYEQYF. The rearrangement joins TRBV24-1 to TRBJ2-7, with TRBD1 matching 7 bases. Germline assignment: CDR1 KGHDR and CDR2 SFDVKD. V was pared by 5 bases and J by 1 base, with 1 base of the junction left unmatched. The CDR3 length is 13 residues.

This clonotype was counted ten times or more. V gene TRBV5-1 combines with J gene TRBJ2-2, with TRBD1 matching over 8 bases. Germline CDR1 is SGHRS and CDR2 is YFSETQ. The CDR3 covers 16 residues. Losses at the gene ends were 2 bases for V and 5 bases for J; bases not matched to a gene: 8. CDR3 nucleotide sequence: TGCGCCAGCAGCTTCACAGGGGGAATTGATACCGGGGAGCTGTTTTTT. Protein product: CASSFTGGIDTGELFF.

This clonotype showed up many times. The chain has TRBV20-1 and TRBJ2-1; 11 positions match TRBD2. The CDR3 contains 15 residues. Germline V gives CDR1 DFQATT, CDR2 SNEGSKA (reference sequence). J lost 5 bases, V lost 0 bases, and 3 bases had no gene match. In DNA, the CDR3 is TGCAGTGCTAGAGATCAGACTAGCGGGGACAATGAGCAGTTCTTC. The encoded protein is CSARDQTSGDNEQFF.